This entry features one TCR beta chain sequence. In this sample, this clonotype turned up many times. Its antigen remains unidentified. No qualities accompany the bases; no much larger clone lies one base away. Libraries were made using 5' RACE. The listed sequencing device is Illumina MiSeq. During library preparation, unique molecular identifiers were attached to individual cDNA molecules so that TCRs could be counted in a quantitative, reproducible way. In the authors' own workflow: A median of around 100,000 TCRs per sample was observed, with a range of about 23,224 to 700,000. V, J and CDR3 annotation of the TCR reads was carried out using the Decombinator software suite. For PS versus PT1 abundance plots, all samples were subsampled to the same number of TCRs (28,000). TCRs were defined as expanded if absent before sensitization and observed at least eight times at the 2-week time point. TCRdb redid the processing of the public reads, applying fastp at Q25 and MiXCR, and retained in-frame beta chains. Every entry covers one CDR3 protein and lists the most common genes and DNA from its rows. The V and J calls reflect TCRdb's pipeline rather than the authors' work. The sample has 130,000 or so distinct CDR3 sequences on record, about 4% of them singletons. 1.3% to 1.5% of the sample lies in the top ten.

Unfractionated whole blood was collected in Tempus Blood RNA tubes, and total RNA was extracted from that blood. About five healthy volunteers served as TCR sequencing controls and were bled at day 0, 2 weeks and 6 weeks. Sequences MNHEY (CDR1) and SVGEGT (CDR2) are obtained from the germline V gene. Spanning cysteine to phenylalanine, the CDR3 consists of 16 amino acids. Just the 48-base CDR3 DNA is kept, in frame starting at base 1. V lost 0 bases and J lost 9 bases; the stretch between them is 18 bases long. This specimen belongs to a study of human T cells and chemical hapten exposure (dated by TCRdb to about 2021). The study in broad terms: Libraries were combined into a pool for sequencing, and differences in TCR yield between samples came mainly from small differences in library volumes within the pool. The study tracked peripheral blood TCR repertoire changes in vivo during primary and secondary sensitization to the hapten diphenylcyclopropenone (DPC) in alopecia patients. From each blood RNA sample, both TCR alpha and TCR beta chains were sequenced. What the study reported, not specific to this receptor: DPC sensitization did not change how many TCRs were above 1 in 1000 frequency, and no evidence was found of alterations in global repertoire structure. After repeated subsampling, the strength of the expansion versus patch-test correlation and the threshold at which it became significant changed.

The receptor was derived from a female donor in good health. The rearrangement joined TRBV6-2 or TRBV6-3 to TRBJ1-5, with no confidently assigned D gene. The nucleotides are TGTGCCAGCAGTTACTCGAGGCTGGCCCATCAAGGGCCCCAGCATTTT. Its coded protein is CASSYSRLAHQGPQHF.